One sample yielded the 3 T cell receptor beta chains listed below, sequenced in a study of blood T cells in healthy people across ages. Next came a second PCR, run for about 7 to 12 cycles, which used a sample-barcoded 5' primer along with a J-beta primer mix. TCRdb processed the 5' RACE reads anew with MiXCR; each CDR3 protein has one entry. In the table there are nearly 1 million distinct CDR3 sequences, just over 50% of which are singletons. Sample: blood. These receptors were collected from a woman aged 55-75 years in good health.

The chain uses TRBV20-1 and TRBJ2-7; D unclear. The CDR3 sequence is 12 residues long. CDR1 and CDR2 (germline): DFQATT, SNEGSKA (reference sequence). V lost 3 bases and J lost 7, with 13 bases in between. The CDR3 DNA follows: TGCAGTGCTAGGAGAAGCGAGGCAGAGCAGTACTTC. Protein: CSARRSEAEQYF.

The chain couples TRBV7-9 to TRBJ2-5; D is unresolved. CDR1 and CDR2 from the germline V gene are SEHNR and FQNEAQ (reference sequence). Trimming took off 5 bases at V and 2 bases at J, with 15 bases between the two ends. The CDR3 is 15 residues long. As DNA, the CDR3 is TGTGCCAGCAGCCTACCACAGCTCGGGCAAGAGACCCAGTACTTC. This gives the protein CASSLPQLGQETQYF. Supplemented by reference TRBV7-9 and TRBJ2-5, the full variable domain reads DTGVSQNPRHKITKRGQNVTFRCDPISEHNRLYWYRQTLGQGPEFLTYFQNEAQLEKSRLLSDRFSAERPKGSFSTLEIQRTEQGDSAMYLCASSLPQLGQETQYFGPGTRLLVL.

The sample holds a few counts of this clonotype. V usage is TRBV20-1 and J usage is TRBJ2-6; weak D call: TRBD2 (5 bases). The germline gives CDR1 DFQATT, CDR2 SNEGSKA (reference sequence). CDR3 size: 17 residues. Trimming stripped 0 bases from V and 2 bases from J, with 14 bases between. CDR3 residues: CSARDVGVTAGANVLTF. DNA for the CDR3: TGCAGTGCTAGAGATGTCGGGGTTACCGCTGGGGCCAACGTCCTGACTTTC.